The clone carrying this T cell receptor (beta chain) was seen more than once but under ten times. TCRdb ran MiXCR on the 5' RACE reads and lists one entry per CDR3 protein. This sample carries more than 400,000 distinct CDR3 sequences, 12% to 15% of them seen once, and the ten largest clones take 0.44%. The data belong to a study of identical twins. V lost 7 bases, J lost 3 bases, and 10 bases stayed unmatched. There are 15 residues in the CDR3. CDR1 SGHRS and CDR2 YFSETQ come from the germline V gene. These same records also appear under a second study, on yellow fever vaccine responses in identical twins.

The chain joins TRBV5-1 to TRBJ2-7; 10 nucleotides align to TRBD1. Sequencing was done on a sample of CD4+ T cells sorted from blood. The receptor was derived from a woman aged 18-30 years in good health. The CDR3 DNA reads as TGCGCCAGCTGCCCCTCCGGGACAGGGGTCTACGAGCAGTACTTC. Its protein product is CASCPSGTGVYEQYF.